This TCR beta chain was captured in a study of cytomegalovirus exposure and HLA in healthy donors. Study-level findings and limits: One variant, a missense change in DCLRE1C, was linked in a later analysis to TCR beta V- and J-gene trimming. At a 0.05 false discovery rate, a later analysis found 16,951 TCR beta sequences to be associated with HLA alleles. Apparent HLA restriction characterized most CMV-associated TCR beta chains in a later analysis.

This CDR3 spans 16 amino acids. With V trimmed by 6 bases and J by 4 bases, 11 bases remained unmatched. Germline assignment: CDR1 SGHTA and CDR2 FQGNSA. With regard to this clone: Its specificity is unknown.

In the PCR, 60 Vbeta and 13 Jbeta primers were used. Sequencing used immunoSEQ multiplex PCR; TCRdb keeps in-frame clones, though not all of them. Of 95,000 to 100,000 clones detected, about 80% appear once; the ten largest clones hold approximately 2%. The clonotype comes from a man aged 40-50 years in good health and CMV-seronegative. The sequenced sample was PBMCs. The gene calls are TRBV7-2 and TRBJ2-3, with 9 positions matching TRBD2. This CDR3 reads CASRVGVSGRADTQYF. The CDR3 DNA follows: TGTGCCAGCAGGGTTGGGGTTAGCGGGAGAGCAGATACGCAGTATTTT.